The 3 T cell receptor beta chains reported below all come from one sample, sequenced in a study of post-analysis software for immune sequencing data. Study-wide points: Compared with controls, patients had more of about 5 TRBV segments, including TRBV5-6, TRBV5-1 and TRBV20-1.

The TCR beta cDNA libraries carried unique molecular identifiers. Each CDR3 protein is one row after TCRdb ran MiXCR on the PCR reads. The table lists about 430,000 distinct CDR3 sequences, roughly 40% of them singletons, with 6.5% to 8% in the top ten. These receptors have no known antigen. Sequencing was performed on blood. The origin of the receptors is a girl aged 2 to 10 with multiple sclerosis.

CDR3 region: CSASGLAGVYEQYF. Written as DNA, the CDR3 is TGCAGTGCTAGTGGACTAGCGGGTGTATACGAGCAGTACTTC. V is TRBV20-1 and J is TRBJ2-7, with TRBD2 identical over 11 bases. V dropped 3 bases and J dropped 4; count of bases not matched to a gene: 5. Germline values: CDR1 DFQATT, CDR2 SNEGSKA (reference sequence). The CDR3 totals 14 residues.

This chain connects TRBV6-5 to TRBJ2-5; D unresolved. V lost 7 bases and J 10 bases, leaving 25 bases between the germline ends. Per germline, CDR1 MNHEY and CDR2 SVGAGI. This CDR3 has 15 residues. DNA of the CDR3: TGTGCCAGCAACAACAAAGCCGGCTTGTTGCTGGGCCAGTACTTC. Translating gives CASNNKAGLLLGQYF.

In its sample, this clonotype was seen a few times. The chain recombines TRBV12-3 or TRBV12-4 with TRBJ1-2; TRBD1 might be the D (5 bases). The CDR3 loop spans 14 amino acids. The V and J ends lost 6 bases and 7 bases respectively, with 18 bases between them. The CDR3 sequence is CASSLMQGAGGYTF. CDR3 nucleotides: TGTGCCAGCAGCCTAATGCAGGGCGCGGGTGGCTACACCTTC.